The T cell receptor (beta chain) under discussion was sequenced for a study of T-cell memory formation after mild COVID-19. This clonotype has a handful of counts. V dropped 4 bases and J dropped 3 bases, with 13 bases sitting between them. CDR1 SQVTM and CDR2 ANQGSEA come from the germline V gene. This CDR3 spans 13 amino acids. MiXCR, run by TCRdb on the 5' RACE reads, gives a single entry per CDR3 protein. This sample has 89,000 or so distinct CDR3 sequences; 9.5% to 15% occur once, and the top ten carry about 40%. Material for sequencing was PBMCs or a T cell subset sorted from them (not recorded which). The sequence was collected from a man in his late teens or twenties who had mild COVID-19 (a few samples of this study predate the infection). Cell type and time point are not known. The chain couples TRBV29-1 to TRBJ2-7; D possibly corresponds to TRBD1 (5 bases). CDR3 protein: CSVAPGILYEQYF. The CDR3 coding sequence is TGCAGCGTTGCGCCAGGGATACTCTACGAGCAGTACTTC.